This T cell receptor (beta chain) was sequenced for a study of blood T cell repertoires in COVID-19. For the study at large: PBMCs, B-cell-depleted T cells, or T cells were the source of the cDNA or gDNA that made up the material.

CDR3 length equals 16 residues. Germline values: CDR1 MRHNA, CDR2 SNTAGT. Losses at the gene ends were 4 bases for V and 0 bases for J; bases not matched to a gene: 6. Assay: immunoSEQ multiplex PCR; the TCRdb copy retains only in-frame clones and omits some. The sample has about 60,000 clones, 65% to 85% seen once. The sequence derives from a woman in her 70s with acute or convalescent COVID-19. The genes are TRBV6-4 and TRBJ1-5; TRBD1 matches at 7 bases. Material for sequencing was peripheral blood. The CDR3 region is CASSVEGGYSNQPQHF. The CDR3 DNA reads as TGTGCCAGCAGTGTCGAAGGGGGCTATAGCAATCAGCCCCAGCATTTT.